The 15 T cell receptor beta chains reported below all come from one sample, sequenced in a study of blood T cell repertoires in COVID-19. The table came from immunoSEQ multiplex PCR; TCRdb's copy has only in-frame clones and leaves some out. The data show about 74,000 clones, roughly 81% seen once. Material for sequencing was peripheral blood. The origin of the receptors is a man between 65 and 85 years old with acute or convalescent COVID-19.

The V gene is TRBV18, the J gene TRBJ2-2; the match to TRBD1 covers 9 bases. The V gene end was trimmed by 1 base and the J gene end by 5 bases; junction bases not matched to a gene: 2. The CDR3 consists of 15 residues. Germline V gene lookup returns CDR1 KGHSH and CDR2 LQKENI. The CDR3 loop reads CASSPRQGDTGELFF. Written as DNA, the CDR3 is TGTGCCAGCTCACCACGACAGGGGGATACCGGGGAGCTGTTTTTT.

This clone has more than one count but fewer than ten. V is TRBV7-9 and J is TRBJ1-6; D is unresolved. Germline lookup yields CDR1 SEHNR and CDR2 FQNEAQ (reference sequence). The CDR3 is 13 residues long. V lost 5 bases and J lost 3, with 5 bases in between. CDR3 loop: CASSPSYNSPLHF. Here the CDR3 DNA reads TGTGCCAGCAGCCCCAGCTATAATTCACCCCTCCACTTT.

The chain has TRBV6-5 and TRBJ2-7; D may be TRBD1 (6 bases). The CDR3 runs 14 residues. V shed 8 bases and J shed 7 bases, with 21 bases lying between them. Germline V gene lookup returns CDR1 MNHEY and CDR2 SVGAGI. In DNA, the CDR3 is TGTGCCAGCGCCCGACAGGCCGGTCGAGGGGAGCAGTACTTC. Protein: CASARQAGRGEQYF.

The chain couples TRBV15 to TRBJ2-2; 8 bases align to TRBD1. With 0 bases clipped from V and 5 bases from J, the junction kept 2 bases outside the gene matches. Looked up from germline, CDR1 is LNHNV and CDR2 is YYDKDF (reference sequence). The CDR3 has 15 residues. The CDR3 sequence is CATSRETGGTGELFF. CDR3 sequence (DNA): TGTGCCACCAGCAGAGAAACAGGGGGGACCGGGGAGCTGTTTTTT.

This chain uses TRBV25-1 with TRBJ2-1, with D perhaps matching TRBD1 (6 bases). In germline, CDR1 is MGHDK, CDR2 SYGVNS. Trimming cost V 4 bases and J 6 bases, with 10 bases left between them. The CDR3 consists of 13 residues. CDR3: CASSVDSLNEQFF. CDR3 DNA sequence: TGTGCCAGCAGTGTGGACAGCCTCAATGAGCAGTTCTTC.

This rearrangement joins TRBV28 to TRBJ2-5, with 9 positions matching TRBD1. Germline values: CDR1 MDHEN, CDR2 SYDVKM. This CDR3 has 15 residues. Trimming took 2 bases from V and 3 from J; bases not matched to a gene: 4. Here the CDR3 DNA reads TGTGCCAGCAGTTTACCGGGACAGGGAGAAGAGACCCAGTACTTC. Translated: CASSLPGQGEETQYF.

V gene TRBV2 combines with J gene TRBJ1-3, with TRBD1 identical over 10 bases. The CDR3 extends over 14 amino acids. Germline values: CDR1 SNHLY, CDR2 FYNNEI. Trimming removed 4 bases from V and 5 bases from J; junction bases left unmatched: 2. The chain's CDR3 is CASSAGQGRNTIYF. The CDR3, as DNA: TGTGCCAGCAGTGCGGGACAGGGGAGAAACACCATATATTTT.

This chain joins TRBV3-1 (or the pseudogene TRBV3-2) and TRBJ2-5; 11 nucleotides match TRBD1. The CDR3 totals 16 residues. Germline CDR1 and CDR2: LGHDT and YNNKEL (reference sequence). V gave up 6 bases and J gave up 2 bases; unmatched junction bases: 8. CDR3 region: CASSPRTGGYQETQYF. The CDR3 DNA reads TGTGCCAGCAGTCCTCGGACAGGGGGCTATCAAGAGACCCAGTACTTC.

Here the CDR3 reads CASSRGLAYEQYF. CDR3 bases: TGTGCCAGCAGCCGCGGACTAGCCTACGAGCAGTACTTC. The V call is TRBV6-5, the J call TRBJ2-7, with 7 bases aligning to TRBD2. The CDR3 length is 13 residues. The junction had 4 bases not matched to a gene; V was cut back by 6 bases and J by 2 bases. The germline V gene encodes CDR1 MNHEY and CDR2 SVGAGI.

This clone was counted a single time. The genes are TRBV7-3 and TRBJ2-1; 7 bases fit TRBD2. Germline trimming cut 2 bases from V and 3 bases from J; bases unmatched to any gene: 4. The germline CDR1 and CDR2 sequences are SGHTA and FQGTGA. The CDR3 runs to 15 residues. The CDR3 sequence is CASSLLADLYNEQFF. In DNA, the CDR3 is TGTGCCAGCAGCTTACTAGCGGACCTCTACAATGAGCAGTTCTTC.

CDR3: CASRWLAGGPSQYF. DNA for the CDR3: TGTGCCAGCAGATGGCTAGCGGGGGGGCCATCCCAGTACTTC. The chain has TRBV5-6 and TRBJ2-5; TRBD2 matches 12 bases. Germline lookup yields CDR1 SGHDT and CDR2 YYEEEE. Trimming cost V 5 bases and J 9 bases; bases outside gene matches: 8. CDR3 length equals 14 residues.

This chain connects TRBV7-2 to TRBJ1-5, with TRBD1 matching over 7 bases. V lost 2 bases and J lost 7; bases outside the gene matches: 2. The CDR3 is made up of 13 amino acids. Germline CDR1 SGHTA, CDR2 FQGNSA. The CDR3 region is CASSLTGVQPQHF. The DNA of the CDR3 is TGTGCCAGCAGCTTAACAGGGGTGCAGCCCCAGCATTTT.

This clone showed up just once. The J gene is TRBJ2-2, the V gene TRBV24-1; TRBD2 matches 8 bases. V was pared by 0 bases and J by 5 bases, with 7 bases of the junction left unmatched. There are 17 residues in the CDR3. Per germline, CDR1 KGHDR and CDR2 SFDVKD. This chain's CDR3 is CATSDLREGRGTGELFF. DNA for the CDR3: TGTGCCACCAGTGATTTGCGGGAGGGCCGAGGGACCGGGGAGCTGTTTTTT.

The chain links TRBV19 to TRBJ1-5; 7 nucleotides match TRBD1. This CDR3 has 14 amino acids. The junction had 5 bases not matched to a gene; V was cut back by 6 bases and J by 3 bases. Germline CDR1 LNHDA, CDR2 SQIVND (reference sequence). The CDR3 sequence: CASSNRGNNQPQHF. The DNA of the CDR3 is TGTGCCAGTAGCAACAGGGGAAACAATCAGCCCCAGCATTTT.

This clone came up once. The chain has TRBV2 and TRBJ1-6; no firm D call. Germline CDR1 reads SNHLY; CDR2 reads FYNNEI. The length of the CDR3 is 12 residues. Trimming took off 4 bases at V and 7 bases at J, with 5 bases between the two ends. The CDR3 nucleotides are TGTGCCAGCAGTGTACAAAATTCACCCCTCCACTTT. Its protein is CASSVQNSPLHF.